The 4 T cell receptor beta chains listed next were all sequenced from one sample in a study of OX40 agonist ivuxolimab in advanced cancers. The library came from the immunoSEQ multiplex PCR assay. In its TCRdb copy, this immuneACCESS table keeps in-frame sequences only and misses some clones. Where compared with another copy, unresolved V genes explain less than half of these, and the others have no known cause. The sample profile shows 20,000 to 30,000 clones; nearly 80% of them were found once. The ten largest clonotypes hold 25% of the sample. The material sequenced was CD4+ or CD8+ T cells sorted from blood, taken in a trial of the OX40 agonist ivuxolimab. The receptors stem from an adult with an advanced solid tumor such as melanoma, head and neck, liver or kidney cancer.

The chain combines TRBV9 with TRBJ1-3; D is uncertain. Germline CDR1 reads SGDLS; CDR2 reads YYNGEE. V dropped 0 bases and J dropped 1 base, with 5 bases sitting between them. The CDR3 has 14 residues. Here the CDR3 reads CASSVDGSGNTIYF. CDR3 nucleotide sequence: TGTGCCAGCAGCGTAGATGGATCTGGAAACACCATATATTTT.

This chain connects TRBV7-8 to TRBJ1-2; 7 nucleotides match TRBD1. CDR3 length: 18 amino acids. Trimming removed 0 bases from V and 3 bases from J; junction bases left unmatched: 13. Germline-derived CDR1 and CDR2 are SGHVS and FQNEAQ. CDR3 DNA sequence: TGTGCCAGCAGCTTAGCCCCCCTCGGGGCAGGGGGTTACTATGGCTACACCTTC. Protein: CASSLAPLGAGGYYGYTF.

The chain combines TRBV5-5 with TRBJ2-7; D not certain. The length of the CDR3 is 15 residues. The germline gives CDR1 SGHKS, CDR2 YYEKEE (reference sequence). V shed 0 bases and J shed 2 bases, with 12 bases lying between them. Written as DNA, the CDR3 is TGTGCCAGCAGCTTGGGGCTCCTTGGACCCTACGAGCAGTACTTC. Residues: CASSLGLLGPYEQYF.

The rearrangement links TRBV2 to TRBJ2-1; D is possibly TRBD1 (6 bases). V lost 6 bases to trimming and J lost 3 bases, with 12 bases between them. CDR1 SNHLY and CDR2 FYNNEI come from the germline V gene. The CDR3 has 14 residues. This CDR3 is CASRTPDSYNEQFF. The DNA for the CDR3 is TGTGCCAGCAGGACCCCGGACAGCTACAATGAGCAGTTCTTC.